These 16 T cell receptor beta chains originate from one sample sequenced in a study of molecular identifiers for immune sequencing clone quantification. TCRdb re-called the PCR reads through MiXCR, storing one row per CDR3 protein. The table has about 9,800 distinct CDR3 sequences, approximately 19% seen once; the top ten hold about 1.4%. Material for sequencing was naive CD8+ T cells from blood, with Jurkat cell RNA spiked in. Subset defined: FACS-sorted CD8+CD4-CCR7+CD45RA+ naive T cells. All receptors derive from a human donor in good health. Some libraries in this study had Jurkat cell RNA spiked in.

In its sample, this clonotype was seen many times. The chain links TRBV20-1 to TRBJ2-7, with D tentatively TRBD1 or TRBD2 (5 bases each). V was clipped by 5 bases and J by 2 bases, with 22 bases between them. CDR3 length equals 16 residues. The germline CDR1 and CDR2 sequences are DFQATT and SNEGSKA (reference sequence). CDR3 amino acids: CSARNLEQVSAYEQYF. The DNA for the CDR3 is TGCAGTGCTCGAAACTTAGAACAGGTTAGCGCCTACGAGCAGTACTTC.

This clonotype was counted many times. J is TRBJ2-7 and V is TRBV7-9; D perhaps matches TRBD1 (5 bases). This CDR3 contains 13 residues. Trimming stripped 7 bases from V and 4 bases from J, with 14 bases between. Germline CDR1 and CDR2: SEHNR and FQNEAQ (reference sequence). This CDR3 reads CASTQDGQYEQYF. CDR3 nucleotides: TGTGCCAGCACACAGGATGGGCAGTACGAGCAGTACTTC.

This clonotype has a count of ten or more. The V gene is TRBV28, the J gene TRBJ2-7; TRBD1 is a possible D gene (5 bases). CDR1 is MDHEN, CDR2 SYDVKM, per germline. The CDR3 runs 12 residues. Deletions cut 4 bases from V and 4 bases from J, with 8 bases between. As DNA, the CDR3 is TGTGCCAGCAGTTCGTACAGGTACGAGCAGTACTTC. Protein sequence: CASSSYRYEQYF.

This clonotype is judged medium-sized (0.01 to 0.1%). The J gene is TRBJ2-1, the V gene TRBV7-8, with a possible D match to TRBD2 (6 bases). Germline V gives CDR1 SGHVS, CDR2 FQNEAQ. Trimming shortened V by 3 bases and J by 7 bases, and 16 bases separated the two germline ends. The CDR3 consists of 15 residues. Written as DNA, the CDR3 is TGTGCCAGCAGCTTCCCCGTAGCGGTCGGGAATGAGCAGTTCTTC. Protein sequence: CASSFPVAVGNEQFF. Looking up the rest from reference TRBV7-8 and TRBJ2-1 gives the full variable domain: GAGVSQSPRYKVAKRGQDVALRCDPISGHVSLFWYQQALGQGPEFLTYFQNEAQLDKSGLPSDRFFAERPEGSVSTLKIQRTQQEDSAVYLCASSFPVAVGNEQFFGPGTRLTVL.

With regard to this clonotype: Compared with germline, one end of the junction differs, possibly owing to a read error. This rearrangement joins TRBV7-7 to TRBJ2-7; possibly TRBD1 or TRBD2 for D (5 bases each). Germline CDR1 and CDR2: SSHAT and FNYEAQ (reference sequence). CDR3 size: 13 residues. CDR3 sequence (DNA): TGTGCTAGCAGCGTCGGGGCACAAGGCGAGCAGTACTTC. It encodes CASSVGAQGEQYF.

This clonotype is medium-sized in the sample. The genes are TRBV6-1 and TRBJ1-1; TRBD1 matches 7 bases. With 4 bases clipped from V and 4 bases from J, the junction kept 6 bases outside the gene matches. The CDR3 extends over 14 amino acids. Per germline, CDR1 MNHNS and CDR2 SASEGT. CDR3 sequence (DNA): TGTGCCAGCAGTGTCGACAGGGCAATCACTGAAGCTTTCTTT. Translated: CASSVDRAITEAFF.

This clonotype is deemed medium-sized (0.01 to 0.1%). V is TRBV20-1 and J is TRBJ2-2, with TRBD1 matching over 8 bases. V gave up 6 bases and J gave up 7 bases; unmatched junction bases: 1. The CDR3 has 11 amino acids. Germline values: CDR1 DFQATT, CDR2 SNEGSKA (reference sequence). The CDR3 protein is CSADRDGELFF. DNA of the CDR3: TGCAGTGCGGACAGGGACGGGGAGCTGTTTTTT.

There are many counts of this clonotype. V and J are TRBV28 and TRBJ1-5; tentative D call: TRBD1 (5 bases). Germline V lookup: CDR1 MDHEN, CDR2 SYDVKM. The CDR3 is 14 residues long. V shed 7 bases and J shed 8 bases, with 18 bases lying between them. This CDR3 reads CASKRTPSMEPQHF. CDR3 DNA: TGTGCCAGCAAACGGACACCCTCTATGGAGCCCCAGCATTTT.

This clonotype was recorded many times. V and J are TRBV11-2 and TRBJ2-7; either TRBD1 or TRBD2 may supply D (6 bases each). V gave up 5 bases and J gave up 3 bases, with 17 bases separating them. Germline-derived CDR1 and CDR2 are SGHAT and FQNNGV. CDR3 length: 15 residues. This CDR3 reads CASSPSGGGFYEQYF. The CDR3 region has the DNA TGTGCCAGCAGCCCCTCAGGAGGGGGTTTCTACGAGCAGTACTTC. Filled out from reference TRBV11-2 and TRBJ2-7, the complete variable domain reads EAGVAQSPRYKIIEKRQSVAFWCNPISGHATLYWYQQILGQGPKLLIQFQNNGVVDDSQLPKDRFSAERLKGVDSTLKIQPAKLEDSAVYLCASSPSGGGFYEQYFGPGTRLTVT.

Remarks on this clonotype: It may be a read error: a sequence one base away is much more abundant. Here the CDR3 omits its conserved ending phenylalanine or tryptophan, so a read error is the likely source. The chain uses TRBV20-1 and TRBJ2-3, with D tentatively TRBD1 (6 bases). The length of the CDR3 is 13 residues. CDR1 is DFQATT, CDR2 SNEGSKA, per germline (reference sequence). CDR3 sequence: CSPRGRHTGTQYL. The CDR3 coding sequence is TGCAGTCCCAGGGGCAGGCACACAGGTACGCAGTATCTT.

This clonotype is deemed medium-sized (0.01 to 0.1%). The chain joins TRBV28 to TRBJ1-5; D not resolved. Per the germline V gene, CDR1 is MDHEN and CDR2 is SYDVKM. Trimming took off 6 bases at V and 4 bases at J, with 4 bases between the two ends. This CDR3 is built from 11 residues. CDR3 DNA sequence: TGTGCCAGCAGCCGGAATCAGCCCCAGCATTTT. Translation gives CASSRNQPQHF.

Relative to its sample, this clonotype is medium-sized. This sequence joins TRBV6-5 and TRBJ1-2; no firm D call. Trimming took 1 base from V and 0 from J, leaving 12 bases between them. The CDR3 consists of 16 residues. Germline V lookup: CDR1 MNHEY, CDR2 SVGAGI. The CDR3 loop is CASSYYATATNYGYTF. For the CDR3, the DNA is TGTGCCAGCAGTTACTACGCCACCGCCACTAACTATGGCTACACCTTC.

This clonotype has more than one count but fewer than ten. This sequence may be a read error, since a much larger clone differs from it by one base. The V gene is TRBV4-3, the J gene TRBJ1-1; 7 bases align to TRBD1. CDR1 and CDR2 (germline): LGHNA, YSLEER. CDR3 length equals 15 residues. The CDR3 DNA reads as TGCGCCAGCGGCCAGGATTCAGGGGGTCGAACTGAAGCTTTCTTT. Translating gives CASGQDSGGRTEAFF.

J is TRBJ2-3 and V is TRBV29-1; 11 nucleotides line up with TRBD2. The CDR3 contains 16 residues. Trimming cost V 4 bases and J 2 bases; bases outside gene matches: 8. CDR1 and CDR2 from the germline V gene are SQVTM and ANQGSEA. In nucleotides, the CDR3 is TGCAGCGTTGGGCTAGGGACTAGCGGATTCACAGATACGCAGTATTTT. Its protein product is CSVGLGTSGFTDTQYF.

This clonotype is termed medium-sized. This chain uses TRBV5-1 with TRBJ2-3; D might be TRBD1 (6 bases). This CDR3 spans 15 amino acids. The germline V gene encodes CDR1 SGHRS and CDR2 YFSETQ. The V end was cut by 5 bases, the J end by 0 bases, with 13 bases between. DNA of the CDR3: TGCGCCAGCAGTCCCGGGACACAAAGCACAGATACGCAGTATTTT. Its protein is CASSPGTQSTDTQYF.

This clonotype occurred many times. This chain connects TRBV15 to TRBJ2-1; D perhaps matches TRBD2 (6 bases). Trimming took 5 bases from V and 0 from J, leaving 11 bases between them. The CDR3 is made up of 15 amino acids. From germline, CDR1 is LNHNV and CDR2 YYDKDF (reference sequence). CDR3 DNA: TGTGCCACCAGCTCCGGGACTCTCTCCTACAATGAGCAGTTCTTC. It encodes CATSSGTLSYNEQFF.